Listed here is a single TCR beta chain. The sample is drawn from a study of blood T cell repertoires in COVID-19. V was trimmed by 1 base and J by 3 bases, leaving 9 bases between them. The CDR3 is 15 residues long. The germline V gene has CDR1 MNHNS and CDR2 SASEGT. Original data processing: Nucleated cell number was recorded as an estimate derived from reference gene primer amplification. Clones were read by immunoSEQ multiplex PCR, and TCRdb kept only the in-frame ones, dropping some. The V and J calls and clone size are taken from that table; D and trimming were inferred from the DNA. Of hundreds of thousands of clones in the sample, around nine tenths were seen once.

Sequencing was performed on peripheral blood. This TCR came from a woman in her forties or fifties with COVID-19, enrolled during active disease. This sequence joins TRBV6-1 and TRBJ2-2; no firm D call. CDR3 loop: CASSEVVLDTGELFF. CDR3 DNA sequence: TGTGCCAGCAGTGAAGTCGTCCTCGACACCGGGGAGCTGTTTTTT.